This section outlines one T cell receptor beta chain sequence together with its context. Germline CDR1 is SGHRS and CDR2 is YFSETQ. This CDR3 is 15 amino acids long. The V end was cut by 2 bases, the J end by 2 bases, with 10 bases between. The data are from a study of blood T cell repertoires in COVID-19. For the study at large: PBMCs, B-cell-depleted T cells, or T cells provided the cDNA or gDNA that made up the material.

Original analysis: Nucleated cell counts were estimated from reference gene primer amplification. The assay was immunoSEQ multiplex PCR, and TCRdb's table has in-frame clones only and misses some. The V and J calls and the clone size are those of that table, but D and trimming were determined from the DNA. This table holds hundreds of thousands of clones, around nine tenths found once. The chain uses TRBV5-1 and TRBJ2-2; TRBD1 is a possible D gene (6 bases). This receptor was obtained from a man aged 70 or older with acute or convalescent COVID-19. The sample taken for sequencing was peripheral blood. CDR3 DNA sequence: TGCGCCAGCAGCTTAGTGACAGGCAACACCGGGGAGCTGTTTTTT. It encodes CASSLVTGNTGELFF.